This T cell receptor beta chain was observed in a study of blood T cell repertoires in COVID-19. Study summary: Donors in the United States, Italy and Spain gave samples during acute or convalescent COVID-19. The analysed material was cDNA or gDNA that came from T cells, B-cell-depleted T cells, or PBMCs.

How the authors handled the data: Nucleated cell counts were estimated from reference gene primer amplification. Only in-frame clones appear in the TCRdb table, and some are missing; sequencing was by immunoSEQ multiplex PCR. From that table come the V and J calls and clone size; the DNA was used to work out D and trimming. This table holds tens of thousands of clones, about 90% found once. Germline-derived CDR1 and CDR2 are MNHEY and SVGEGT. Losses at the gene ends were 2 bases for V and 3 bases for J; bases not matched to a gene: 5. CDR3 length: 15 residues. The sequence was collected from a human donor with active COVID-19. The donor label of this sample is uncertain. The source material was peripheral blood. The chain uses TRBV6-2 or TRBV6-3 and TRBJ2-7, with 9 bases that match TRBD2. DNA of the CDR3: TGTGCCAGCAGTTACGAGGCTAGCGGGGTCTACGAGCAGTACTTC. Its protein product is CASSYEASGVYEQYF.